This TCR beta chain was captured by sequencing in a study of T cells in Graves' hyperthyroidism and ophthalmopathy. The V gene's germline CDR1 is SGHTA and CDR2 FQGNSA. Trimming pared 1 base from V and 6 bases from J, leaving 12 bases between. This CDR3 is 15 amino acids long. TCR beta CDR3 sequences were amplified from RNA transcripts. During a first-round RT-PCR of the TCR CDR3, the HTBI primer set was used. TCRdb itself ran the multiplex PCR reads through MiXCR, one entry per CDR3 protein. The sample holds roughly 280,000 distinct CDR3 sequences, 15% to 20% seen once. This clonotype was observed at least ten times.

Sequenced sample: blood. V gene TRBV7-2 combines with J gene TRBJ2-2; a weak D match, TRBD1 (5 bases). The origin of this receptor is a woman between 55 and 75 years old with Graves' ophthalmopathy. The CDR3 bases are TGTGCCAGCAGCTTAGAACTGACAGTACCCGGGGAGCTGTTTTTT. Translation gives CASSLELTVPGELFF.